Listed below are T cell receptor beta chains from one sample, sequenced in a study of OX40 agonist ivuxolimab in advanced cancers. Generated by immunoSEQ multiplex PCR, the TCRdb table keeps only in-frame clones and is missing some. Counted here are some 74,000 clones, more than 85% occurring once; the ten biggest clones make up roughly 1%. The material sequenced was CD4+ or CD8+ T cells sorted from blood, taken in a trial of the OX40 agonist ivuxolimab. These receptor sequences come from an adult with an advanced solid tumor such as melanoma, head and neck, liver or kidney cancer. The CDR3 runs from the conserved cysteine through the conserved F or W. Each record gives: V gene, D gene, J gene, clone size, CDR3 protein, CDR3 DNA. The D gene is left open where the match is weak. Clone size appears in some rows only: once, few, many, or a class for an expanded clone.

V gene: TRBV9
D gene: -
J gene: TRBJ2-5
clone size: -
CDR3 protein: CASSVYLPIQETQYF
CDR3 DNA: TGTGCCAGCAGCGTATATCTACCAATCCAAGAGACCCAGTACTTC

V gene: TRBV5-1
D gene: -
J gene: TRBJ2-5
clone size: -
CDR3 protein: CASSRRQEGETQYF
CDR3 DNA: TGCGCCAGCAGTCGACGACAGGAAGGAGAGACCCAGTACTTC

V gene: TRBV30
D gene: -
J gene: TRBJ2-3
clone size: -
CDR3 protein: CAWRGGGSTDTQYF
CDR3 DNA: TGTGCCTGGAGAGGGGGGGGAAGCACAGATACGCAGTATTTT

V gene: TRBV30
D gene: TRBD1
J gene: TRBJ2-7
clone size: -
CDR3 protein: CAWGQGIGYEQYF
CDR3 DNA: TGTGCCTGGGGACAGGGGATCGGGTACGAGCAGTACTTC

V gene: TRBV11-2
D gene: TRBD1
J gene: TRBJ1-3
clone size: once
CDR3 protein: CASSLDGTGGNTIYF
CDR3 DNA: TGTGCCAGCAGCTTAGACGGGACAGGGGGCAACACCATATATTTT

V gene: TRBV6-5
D gene: -
J gene: TRBJ2-4
clone size: -
CDR3 protein: CASSNPGLVNIQYF
CDR3 DNA: TGTGCCAGCAGTAATCCGGGGCTGGTAAACATTCAGTACTTC

V gene: TRBV21-1
D gene: -
J gene: TRBJ1-1
clone size: -
CDR3 protein: CASSKGLEGRTEAFF
CDR3 DNA: TGTGCCAGCAGCAAAGGTTTGGAGGGGCGCACTGAAGCTTTCTTT

V gene: TRBV2
D gene: -
J gene: TRBJ2-7
clone size: -
CDR3 protein: CASRPRVLSYEQYF
CDR3 DNA: TGTGCCAGCAGGCCCCGGGTCCTGTCCTACGAGCAGTACTTC

V gene: TRBV7-9
D gene: -
J gene: TRBJ2-7
clone size: -
CDR3 protein: CASSPTYEQYF
CDR3 DNA: TGTGCCAGCAGCCCAACCTACGAGCAGTACTTC

V gene: TRBV15
D gene: TRBD1
J gene: TRBJ2-7
clone size: -
CDR3 protein: CATSRSGTGFYEQYF
CDR3 DNA: TGTGCCACCAGCAGATCCGGGACAGGGTTCTACGAGCAGTACTTC

V gene: TRBV10-1
D gene: -
J gene: TRBJ2-7
clone size: -
CDR3 protein: CASSDEGQGSSYEQYF
CDR3 DNA: TGCGCCAGCAGTGATGAGGGGCAGGGTAGCTCCTACGAGCAGTACTTC

V gene: TRBV5-4
D gene: -
J gene: TRBJ2-6
clone size: -
CDR3 protein: CASSLPPGSGANVLTF
CDR3 DNA: TGTGCCAGCAGCTTGCCCCCGGGCTCTGGGGCCAACGTCCTGACTTTC

V gene: TRBV19
D gene: -
J gene: TRBJ1-3
clone size: -
CDR3 protein: CASSMRVPSGNTIYF
CDR3 DNA: TGTGCCAGTAGTATGCGGGTTCCTTCTGGAAACACCATATATTTT

V gene: TRBV6-5
D gene: -
J gene: TRBJ1-3
clone size: -
CDR3 protein: CASSNPGRGNTIYF
CDR3 DNA: TGTGCCAGCAGCAACCCAGGTCGTGGAAACACCATATATTTT

V gene: TRBV21-1
D gene: -
J gene: TRBJ1-1
clone size: -
CDR3 protein: CASSLPRAGDQAFF
CDR3 DNA: TGTGCCAGCAGCCTCCCGAGAGCAGGGGACCAAGCTTTCTTT

V gene: TRBV5-4
D gene: -
J gene: TRBJ2-2
clone size: -
CDR3 protein: CASSVGPPNTGELFF
CDR3 DNA: TGTGCCAGCAGCGTCGGACCACCGAACACCGGGGAGCTGTTTTTT

V gene: TRBV18
D gene: -
J gene: TRBJ2-5
clone size: -
CDR3 protein: CASSPPGAFQETQYF
CDR3 DNA: TGTGCCAGCTCACCCCCCGGGGCCTTCCAAGAGACCCAGTACTTC

V gene: TRBV19
D gene: -
J gene: TRBJ1-3
clone size: -
CDR3 protein: CASSPRGSSGNTIYF
CDR3 DNA: TGTGCCAGTAGTCCCCGGGGGAGCTCTGGAAACACCATATATTTT

V gene: TRBV5-1
D gene: TRBD1
J gene: TRBJ2-5
clone size: -
CDR3 protein: CASSLAPGTGNRAETQYF
CDR3 DNA: TGCGCCAGCAGCTTGGCCCCCGGGACAGGGAATAGAGCAGAGACCCAGTACTTC

V gene: TRBV2
D gene: -
J gene: TRBJ1-2
clone size: once
CDR3 protein: CASSPGLTGYTF
CDR3 DNA: TGTGCCAGCAGCCCGGGACTTACTGGCTACACCTTC

V gene: TRBV2
D gene: -
J gene: TRBJ2-3
clone size: once
CDR3 protein: CASSEGPVSRDTQYF
CDR3 DNA: TGTGCCAGCAGTGAAGGACCAGTCTCAAGAGATACGCAGTATTTT

V gene: TRBV4-1
D gene: TRBD1
J gene: TRBJ2-7
clone size: -
CDR3 protein: CASSQGQGAPSYEQYF
CDR3 DNA: TGCGCCAGCAGCCAAGGACAGGGGGCTCCCTCCTACGAGCAGTACTTC

V gene: TRBV5-5
D gene: -
J gene: TRBJ1-5
clone size: -
CDR3 protein: CASSPSSGVAPNQPQHF
CDR3 DNA: TGTGCCAGCAGCCCCTCCAGCGGGGTTGCTCCGAATCAGCCCCAGCATTTT

V gene: TRBV5-1
D gene: -
J gene: TRBJ1-1
clone size: -
CDR3 protein: CASSKQGENTEAFF
CDR3 DNA: TGCGCCAGCAGCAAACAGGGTGAGAACACTGAAGCTTTCTTT

V gene: TRBV11-3
D gene: TRBD2
J gene: TRBJ2-7
clone size: -
CDR3 protein: CASSLASGKFDEQYF
CDR3 DNA: TGTGCCAGCAGCTTGGCAAGCGGGAAGTTTGACGAGCAGTACTTC

V gene: TRBV5-1
D gene: -
J gene: TRBJ1-2
clone size: -
CDR3 protein: CASSLGDYGYTF
CDR3 DNA: TGCGCCAGCAGCTTGGGCGACTATGGCTACACCTTC